This TCR beta chain was sequenced for a study of blood T cells in healthy people across ages. Next came a second PCR, run for roughly 6 to 11 cycles, which used a sample-barcoded 5' primer along with a J-beta primer mix. All samples gave at least 3 million CDR3-containing paired-end reads. TCRdb called the 5' RACE reads again in MiXCR, with one record for every CDR3 protein. The table has about 1.6 million distinct CDR3 sequences, around 36% seen once. The CDR3 is made up of 15 amino acids. The J segment lost 1 base and the V segment lost 1 base, leaving 5 bases of the junction unmatched. Germline V gene lookup returns CDR1 SGHRS and CDR2 YFSETQ.

The TCR originated in a woman aged 25 to 39 in good health. The material sequenced was blood. The chain uses TRBV5-1 and TRBJ2-7; TRBD2 agrees at 7 bases. The CDR3 DNA is TGCGCCAGCAGCTTGATAACGGGGGGTTCCTACGAGCAGTACTTC. This gives the protein CASSLITGGSYEQYF.